This T cell receptor beta chain came from a study of cytomegalovirus exposure and HLA in healthy donors. About the research overall: Early release data held around 82 million unique TCRs from HLA-typed donors.

Points from the study as a whole: Under in vitro conditions, a few CMV-associated chains were confirmed as specific for CMV antigens.

Researchers ran the PCR with 60 Vbeta and 13 Jbeta primers. Produced via immunoSEQ multiplex PCR; TCRdb's table is partial and in-frame only. The sample consists of around 210,000 clones, approximately 79% of them appearing once. For this clone: Its antigen is not identified.

This receptor was obtained from a man between 45 and 60 years old in good health and CMV-seronegative. Sample: PBMCs.

The DNA for the CDR3 is TGTGCCAGCAGCCCGGGGGGGCAGGGAAGTAACTATGGCTACACCTTC. Translation: CASSPGGQGSNYGYTF. J is TRBJ1-2 and V is TRBV7-3; weak D call: TRBD1 (6 bases). Between the trimmed V and J ends, which lost 5 bases and 1 base, there was a span of 17 bases. The CDR3 consists of 16 residues. CDR1 and CDR2 (germline): SGHTA, FQGTGA.